This T cell receptor beta chain is from a study of cytomegalovirus exposure and HLA in healthy donors (TCRdb year 2017). The study in broad terms: In an earlier analysis of some 610 of the donors, around 290 Gb of sequence data and 90 million to 120 million unique TCR beta sequences from roughly 180 million T cells were reported. In the later analysis, no new phenotypic data were used to find candidate immune exposures; instead, reliance was placed on TCR beta sequences and their occurrence across donors. Among about 360 genotyped donors of the cohort, an average of approximately 230,000 unique TCR beta nucleotide sequences were sequenced per donor, roughly 18% of them non-productive. Every repertoire in the discovery cohort had been generated on one and the same sequencing platform. The aim of the study was to test whether cataloging public T cell receptors could identify signatures of past pathogen exposure. HLA typing covered class I and class II loci at four-digit resolution. A later genetic analysis used genome-wide SNP genotypes for about three fifths of the 666 donors, treating that subset as a discovery cohort. An earlier analysis of about 600 of the donors used high-throughput TCR beta sequencing to judge whether each TCR beta V gene segment behaved as functional or pseudogenic. Alongside the repertoire data, information on donor age, sex, ethnicity and CMV serostatus was compiled. Using immunosequencing, the study profiled T cell repertoires from fewer than 850 subjects and related those repertoires to cytomegalovirus serostatus. Among the approximately 400 genotyped donors, about 85% belonged to the genetic ancestry cluster associated with self-reported Caucasian donors. The number of typed donors differed by locus: about 620-630 for A, B, C, DRB1 and DQB1; approximately 540 for DQA1; approximately 600 for DPA1; and roughly 490 for DPB1. To study patterns of TCR occurrence, a later analysis re-analyzed previously published TCR beta repertoires from 666 donors and added high-resolution HLA genotyping. Because of strong linkage in the cohort, roughly five DR-DQ haplotypes were treated as single units for association and clustering. Approximately 330 gigabases of sequencing data and roughly 80 million unique TCR sequences made up an early release that covered approximately 700 HLA-typed donors. Along with the roughly 670-subject first cohort, a separate validation cohort of over a hundred different subjects was used. To predict cytomegalovirus infection status, the study brought together high-throughput TCR immunosequencing, statistical association of individual TCRs with disease status, and machine learning. Paper-wide results and their limitations: The earlier analysis of about 600 of the donors excluded approximately 17 rarely observed V segments, including chromosome 9 orphons, because counts were too low. A later analysis associated around 16,000 TCR beta sequences with specific HLA alleles at a false discovery rate of 0.05. The classifier was reported to diagnose cytomegalovirus status with high specificity and sensitivity in both the original and validation cohorts. Across donors, most TCR sequences were observed very rarely, whereas some public TCRs were present in many individuals. Broadly in line with IMGT annotations, most TCR beta V segments showed up in productive rearrangements about 87% or about 30% of the time in an earlier analysis of 587 of the donors. Some IMGT-functional V segments, including TRBV6-2 and TRBV6-3, could not be distinguished by the 87-base-pair reads and were therefore excluded. In vitro tests confirmed that a few of the cytomegalovirus-associated TCR beta chains recognize cytomegalovirus antigens. Most CMV-associated TCR beta chains appeared to be HLA-restricted in a later analysis, and the HLA associations seemed to be driven largely by CMV exposure. A cluster of highly shared sequence variants was judged likely to be a technical artifact of the sequencing pipeline. Correlated functional status among segregating V segments might be attributable to linkage disequilibrium, but an unknown experimental factor could not be ruled out. According to a later genetic analysis, donors in an Asian-associated ancestry cluster had fewer N-insertions in productive TCRs than the approximately 710-donor mean. It was suggested by the authors that the approach could potentially be generalized to other disease states and immunological phenotypes. Immune exposure information for the cohort was limited to CMV serostatus. Compared with equally common non-associated chains, HLA-associated TCR beta chains in a later analysis were more clonally expanded and had lower generation probabilities. Because HLA typing was unavailable for some donors at each locus, only the typed subset was used in association tests. In the study, some 160 TCR beta chains were listed as associated with cytomegalovirus. An association between a missense DCLRE1C variant and V-gene and J-gene trimming of TCR beta chains was found in a later genetic analysis and replicated in an independent cohort. In this cohort, only TCR beta chains were sequenced, and detectable features were limited by the absence of alpha or paired-chain data. According to a later analysis, TCR association rates differed among HLA loci, with DRB1 alleles showing the most associated TCRs and HLA-C alleles showing the fewest. A further reported finding was that TCR beta sequences accurately predicted the HLA-A and HLA-B alleles for most subjects in the first cohort. In a later analysis, several top co-occurrence clusters were reported to appear linked to parvovirus B19, influenza, CMV and Epstein-Barr virus. Strong co-occurrence of HLA alleles, especially DR and DQ, made assigning TCR associations to individual alleles difficult. The presence/absence analyses assumed that sequencing depth was roughly uniform across donors, and that assumption may not be true.

The library was built by means of the immunoSEQ multiplex PCR assay. For the multiplex PCR, a mixture combining 60 forward primers for TCR Vbeta segments and 13 reverse primers for TCR Jbeta segments was used. The CDR3 region of rearranged TCR beta genes was amplified from genomic DNA with a multiplex PCR assay. On the Illumina HiSeq System, the amplified TCR beta libraries were sequenced as 87-base-pair reads. On the authors' methods: Across the roughly 700 repertoires, a later analysis counted some 80 million unique TCR beta chains, some 11 million of which were shared by at least two donors. Raw reads were error-corrected and collapsed into unique sequences with a nearest-neighbor algorithm that merged closely related sequences to remove PCR and sequencing errors. To assign V, D and J gene segments, CDR3 sequences were aligned to IMGT reference sequences. For a sequence to be retained, a match of at least six nucleotides was required to both a V gene segment and a J gene segment. Rearrangements were classified as productive when the CDR3 lacked stop codons and remained in frame with V and J, and all other rearrangements were classified as non-productive. Following IMGT convention, CDR3 was defined as the stretch from the second conserved V-encoded cysteine to the conserved J-encoded phenylalanine. The earlier analysis of about 530 of the donors excluded any sequence lacking an unambiguous match to a single V gene segment. An earlier analysis of a few hundred of the donors called V segments functional above 56.7% productive rearrangements and segregating when the between-donor standard deviation exceeded 5%. A statistical classification framework was built to diagnose cytomegalovirus status from the catalog of TCR beta chain sequences. In a later analysis, TCR nucleotide sequences were compared against IMGT/GENE-DB human TR gene sequences so that V and J genes could be assigned. Using the TCRdist pipeline, a later analysis assigned CDR3 sequences along with most-parsimonious VDJ recombination scenarios. In a later analysis, each TCR beta chain was defined by its CDR3 amino acid sequence together with its V-gene family, and reads without a unique V-gene family were excluded. A later analysis removed 592 highly shared, low-generation-probability nucleotide sequences to deal with suspected cross-contamination and a sequencing artifact. In a later analysis, a clonal expansion index for each public chain was calculated from normalized within-repertoire ranks of inferred template counts. In a later analysis, generation probabilities were computed with a VDJ recombination model fitted to out-of-frame rearrangements, and the resulting probabilities were checked against IGoR. In a later analysis, TCR-TCR, TCR-HLA and TCR-CMV co-occurrence was scored with hypergeometric tests, and a repertoire-size bias correction was applied to TCR pairs. A later analysis estimated false discovery rates by permuting HLA or CMV assignments 20 times. In a later analysis, co-occurring TCRs were grouped using DBSCAN, and TCRdist sequence similarity was added for clustering within HLA-allele-positive subsets. Repertoires with fewer than 30,000 or more than 120,000 public chains, plus five repertoires with anomalous nucleotide sharing, were excluded from co-occurrence clustering. TCRdb provides this immuneACCESS table in a form limited to in-frame rearrangements. Some clones are lacking; in checked studies, under half of them reflect an unresolved V gene, and why the rest are absent is not known. V and J calls and clone size are given by that table; D and trimming were obtained from the DNA. For this sample there are roughly 140,000 clones; over 75% appear just once. The ten largest clones represent around 2.5% of the sample.

In total, fewer than 750 healthy bone marrow donors made up the cohort. At the time of sampling, every cohort member was nominally healthy, though immune exposures that went unrecorded were likely present. The donor was CMV seronegative and was included in the group of over 300 seronegative cohort members. Each donor provided a peripheral blood sample, and peripheral blood mononuclear cells were used for TCR beta sequencing. Genomic DNA was extracted from the blood cell samples with the Qiagen DNeasy Blood Extraction Kit. Remarks on this clone: It lacks a known antigen. Per-base qualities were not stored, and no clone one base away is much larger.

Including the terminal cysteine and phenylalanine, the CDR3 comprises 13 residues. Of all the DNA, just the CDR3 is kept, 39 bases in frame from base 1. V sheds 8 bases and J sheds 0 bases, leaving 10 bases between their ends. The germline V gene (reference sequence) yields LNHDA for CDR1 and SQIVND for CDR2. The rearrangement combines TRBV19 with TRBJ1-1; tentative D gene TRBD1, with 5 bases matching. Sequencing input: PBMCs. The clonotype was recovered from a male donor in good health and CMV-seronegative. The sequenced DNA: TGTGCCAGTCTTGACAGCCTGAACACTGAAGCTTTCTTT. Its product reads: CASLDSLNTEAFF.